This T cell receptor (beta chain) was sequenced for a study of blood T cell repertoires in COVID-19. This table comes from immunoSEQ multiplex PCR, and its TCRdb copy is limited to in-frame clones, with some not included. The data contain approximately 100,000 clones, about 89% of them singletons. Trimming stripped 5 bases from V and 1 base from J, with 9 bases between. Germline CDR1 MNHEY, CDR2 SMNVEV (reference sequence). This CDR3 comprises 14 residues. This receptor was obtained from a man in his fifties or sixties with acute or convalescent COVID-19. The chain links TRBV27 to TRBJ1-5, with TRBD1 as a possible D gene (5 bases). Sequenced: peripheral blood. The CDR3 DNA reads TGTGCCAGCAGTAAGGCAGGGAGCAATCAGCCCCAGCATTTT. Encoded protein: CASSKAGSNQPQHF.